A selection of T cell receptor beta chains follows, all from one sample in a study of cytomegalovirus exposure and HLA in healthy donors. The table came from immunoSEQ multiplex PCR; TCRdb's copy has only in-frame clones and leaves some out. The top ten clones hold 2% to 2.5% of a sample with around 140,000 clones, approximately 80% of them seen once. Source material: PBMCs. The receptors derive from a man aged 50 to 60 in good health and CMV-seronegative. Each CDR3 is given with its conserved first and last residue. D genes are given only for firm matches. Only some rows state a clone size, as once, few, many or a class for expanded clones.

size	V	J	D	DNA	CDR3
.	TRBV6-1	TRBJ1-1	.	TGTGCCAGCAGTGAAGCAGGGGGATACACTGAAGCTTTCTTT	CASSEAGGYTEAFF
.	TRBV7-2	TRBJ2-5	.	TGTGCCAGCAGCCAGGCCTCGGGGGAGACCCAGTACTTC	CASSQASGETQYF
few	TRBV7-9	TRBJ1-1	.	TGTGCCAGCAGCTTCGGGGGGCTCGTGAACACTGAAGCTTTCTTT	CASSFGGLVNTEAFF
.	TRBV5-6	TRBJ1-5	TRBD1	TGTGCCAGCAGCTTGAGGACAGGGGCCAATCAGCCCCAGCATTTT	CASSLRTGANQPQHF
.	TRBV18	TRBJ2-2	.	TGTGCCACCGAGCAGACAGAAAACACCGGGGAGCTGTTTTTT	CATEQTENTGELFF
.	TRBV6-1	TRBJ1-2	.	TGTGCCAGCAGTGAAACTCGGGCAGAGGGGAGGTACTATGGCTACACCTTC	CASSETRAEGRYYGYTF
.	TRBV25-1	TRBJ2-5	TRBD2	TGTGCCAGCAGTGAATCAACTAGCGGAGAGACCCAGTACTTC	CASSESTSGETQYF
.	TRBV28	TRBJ1-2	.	TGTGCCAGCAATTGGGGAGGATGGGATGGCTACACCTTC	CASNWGGWDGYTF
.	TRBV15	TRBJ2-1	.	TGTGCCACCAGCAGAGACAGGGTCCCCTACAATGAGCAGTTCTTC	CATSRDRVPYNEQFF
.	TRBV6-1	TRBJ2-2	.	TGTGCCAGCAGTGAAGGAACAGTCTTACCGACCGGGGAGCTGTTTTTT	CASSEGTVLPTGELFF
.	TRBV11-2	TRBJ2-2	.	TGTGCCAGCAGCTCGCCCTCGCGAGGGGGGAACACCGGGGAGCTGTTTTTT	CASSSPSRGGNTGELFF
.	TRBV4-2	TRBJ2-2	TRBD2	TGTGCCAGCAGCCAAGAGGCTAGCGGGAACACCGGGGAGCTGTTTTTT	CASSQEASGNTGELFF
.	TRBV28	TRBJ2-3	.	TGTGCCAGCAGTTTAGGCACCAGGGTCGGGGATACGCAGTATTTT	CASSLGTRVGDTQYF
.	TRBV6-5	TRBJ2-1	.	TGTGCCAGCAGTTACTCCCAGGGAGGTGAGCAGTTCTTC	CASSYSQGGEQFF
.	TRBV5-5	TRBJ1-6	.	TGTGCCGCAGGGGCAGGGGATAATTCACCCCTCCACTTT	CAAGAGDNSPLHF
.	TRBV5-1	TRBJ2-7	.	TGCGCCAGCAGCTTGGCTGCCAGGGCCTACGAGCAGTACTTC	CASSLAARAYEQYF
once	TRBV7-9	TRBJ2-7	.	TGTGCCAGCAGCTTTCGAGACACCTCCGACGAGCAGTACTTC	CASSFRDTSDEQYF
.	TRBV5-1	TRBJ2-7	TRBD2	TGCGCCAGCAGCTTGGATGTAGCGGGAGGTAACGAGCAGTACTTC	CASSLDVAGGNEQYF
.	TRBV6-1	TRBJ2-3	.	TGTGCCAGCAGTGAAGTCAGGGTAGATACGCAGTATTTT	CASSEVRVDTQYF
few	TRBV9	TRBJ2-3	.	TGTGCCAGCAGCGTCGATCAGGGTAAGGCAGATACGCAGTATTTT	CASSVDQGKADTQYF
.	TRBV27	TRBJ1-5	TRBD1	TGTGCCAGCAGTTTATCGGTTGGGGGACAGGGCGTTCAGCCCCAGCATTTT	CASSLSVGGQGVQPQHF
.	TRBV6-1	TRBJ2-7	TRBD1	TGTGCCAGCAGTACGGGACAGGGGGCGAAAGGCGAGCAGTACTTC	CASSTGQGAKGEQYF
once	TRBV4-2	TRBJ2-3	TRBD2	TGTGCCAGCAGCCCCCCTAGCGGGGGTAAATCGGATACGCAGTATTTT	CASSPPSGGKSDTQYF
.	TRBV20-1	TRBJ1-1	.	TGCAGTGCTAGAGCTGAGGAAGCTTTCTTT	CSARAEEAFF
.	TRBV5-4	TRBJ2-2	TRBD1	TGTGCCAGCAGCGAGCGGACAGGCAGGGCCGGGGAGCTGTTTTTT	CASSERTGRAGELFF
.	TRBV6-5	TRBJ1-2	TRBD1	TGTGCCAGCATGTTCCGGGACAGGGCCTATGGCTACACCTTC	CASMFRDRAYGYTF
once	TRBV5-4	TRBJ2-3	TRBD1	TGTGCCAGCAGCTTCAGGGGGACCACAGATACGCAGTATTTT	CASSFRGTTDTQYF
.	TRBV19	TRBJ2-1	TRBD1	TGTGCCAGTAGCCAGGGGGACAGGGGTAGGAATGAGCAGTTCTTC	CASSQGDRGRNEQFF
.	TRBV15	TRBJ2-7	TRBD1	TGTGCCACCAGCAGAGGACAGGGGGCGGGCTACGAGCAGTACTTC	CATSRGQGAGYEQYF
few	TRBV27	TRBJ2-7	TRBD2	TGTGCCAGCAGTCCGTTAGCGGGGGCCTCCGAGCAGTACTTC	CASSPLAGASEQYF
.	TRBV27	TRBJ1-4	.	TGTGCCAGCAGTTTCCGAGGGGGGGCAACTAATGAAAAACTGTTTTTT	CASSFRGGATNEKLFF
.	TRBV5-1	TRBJ2-2	.	TGCGCCAGCAGGACGGGTACCGGGGAGCTGTTTTTT	CASRTGTGELFF
few	TRBV5-1	TRBJ2-3	.	TGCGCCAGCAGCTTATTGGACTTCGGCGGGGATACGCAGTATTTT	CASSLLDFGGDTQYF
.	TRBV5-1	TRBJ2-2	.	TGCGCCAGCAGCTTGGGACAGACCAACACCGGGGAGCTGTTTTTT	CASSLGQTNTGELFF
.	TRBV6-1	TRBJ2-1	TRBD2	TGTGCCAGCAGTGCGGGACTAGCGGGGAACCCCTCCTACAATGAGCAGTTCTTC	CASSAGLAGNPSYNEQFF
.	TRBV5-1	TRBJ2-1	.	TGCGCCAGCAGCTTGGACGGCTCCTACAATGAGCAGTTCTTC	CASSLDGSYNEQFF
.	TRBV1	TRBJ1-2	.	TGCACCACCCCACCACTCCGGGACAGGCAACAAGCTAACTATGGCTACACCTTC	CTTPPLRDRQQANYGYTF
.	TRBV7-2	TRBJ2-1	TRBD2	TGTGCCAGCAGCTTCGGACTAGGGCGCAGTGAGCAGTTCTTC	CASSFGLGRSEQFF
few	TRBV10-2	TRBJ2-6	.	TGCGCCAGCAGTTCTCGGAGCTCTGGGGCCAACGTCCTGACTTTC	CASSSRSSGANVLTF
.	TRBV4-1	TRBJ1-5	.	TGCGCCAGCAGCCCGACTGCAGGGGCCAATCAGCCCCAGCATTTT	CASSPTAGANQPQHF
few	TRBV2	TRBJ1-2	.	TGTGCCAGCAGTTTTGACAGGACGTCTAGGGGCTACACCTTC	CASSFDRTSRGYTF
.	TRBV2	TRBJ1-1	.	TGTGCCAGCCAGGGTAGGTGGCTGAACACTGAAGCTTTCTTT	CASQGRWLNTEAFF
.	TRBV6-5	TRBJ1-2	.	TGTGCCAGCACCAAGGACAGAAACTATGGCTACACCTTC	CASTKDRNYGYTF
.	TRBV5-4	TRBJ2-1	TRBD2	TGTGCCAGCATCTCTGGGACTAGCGGGACGTGGGGTAAAGCAAATGAGCAGTTCTTC	CASISGTSGTWGKANEQFF
.	TRBV27	TRBJ2-3	TRBD2	TGTGCCAGCAGTTCCCCTCGAGGACTAGCTCCCACAGATACGCAGTATTTT	CASSSPRGLAPTDTQYF
.	TRBV5-3	TRBJ1-5	.	TGTGCCAGAAGCTTGGAGAGGACAGATGATCAGCCCCAGCATTTT	CARSLERTDDQPQHF